Listed here is a single T cell receptor beta chain. Its cognate antigen is unknown. From germline, CDR1 is SEHNR and CDR2 FQNEAQ (reference sequence). The CDR3 totals 13 residues. Trimming took 7 bases from V and 13 from J, leaving 22 bases between them. The sample belongs to a study of T cells in Graves' hyperthyroidism and ophthalmopathy. In the study overall: The blood sample was taken at first diagnosis, before treatment began.

Patients were excluded for uncontrolled infection, other autoimmune disease, pregnancy or lactation. Amplified TCR beta CDR3 regions came from RNA transcripts. When the TCR CDR3 underwent first-round RT-PCR, the HTBI primer set was used. TCRdb reprocessed the multiplex PCR reads via MiXCR and lists one record per CDR3 protein. The table includes around 300,000 distinct CDR3 sequences, 13% detected once. Findings and caveats of the study: By a 13 V-J model, ophthalmopathy was set apart from stable hyperthyroidism.

The chain carries TRBV7-9 and TRBJ1-2, with D perhaps matching TRBD1 (6 bases). The source of this sequence is a woman in her twenties or thirties with Graves' hyperthyroidism that later progressed to Graves' ophthalmopathy. The specimen was blood. Here the CDR3 DNA reads TGTGCCAGCACCCTAGAGGTCTCGGGGACACCCACCTTC. Its translation: CASTLEVSGTPTF.